Sequencing of this T cell receptor (beta chain) was carried out in a study of T cell clones after liver transplantation. Study-wide results and limits: Graft donor-reactive T cells may have migrated into the graft rather than being deleted. Small, mixed patient groups and varying post-transplant times limit these conclusions. Donor-reactive sequences fell more than third party-reactive ones, suggesting partial deletion.

Only in-frame clones appear in the TCRdb table, and some are missing; sequencing was by immunoSEQ multiplex PCR. The table includes roughly 100,000 clones, around four fifths detected once. Comments on this clone: Antigen unknown.

Germline V gene lookup returns CDR1 SNHLY and CDR2 FYNNEI. Between the trimmed V and J ends, which lost 5 bases and 5 bases, there was a span of 22 bases. The CDR3 has 16 residues. The source material was CD4+ T cells from blood, sampled before liver transplant. The clonotype comes from a human donor who received a liver transplant. This chain joins TRBV2 and TRBJ2-7; D could derive from TRBD1 or TRBD2 (6 bases each). The chain's CDR3 is CASSLQGRGGFNEQYF. The CDR3 DNA sequence: TGTGCCAGCAGTCTACAAGGCCGAGGGGGGTTTAACGAGCAGTACTTC.